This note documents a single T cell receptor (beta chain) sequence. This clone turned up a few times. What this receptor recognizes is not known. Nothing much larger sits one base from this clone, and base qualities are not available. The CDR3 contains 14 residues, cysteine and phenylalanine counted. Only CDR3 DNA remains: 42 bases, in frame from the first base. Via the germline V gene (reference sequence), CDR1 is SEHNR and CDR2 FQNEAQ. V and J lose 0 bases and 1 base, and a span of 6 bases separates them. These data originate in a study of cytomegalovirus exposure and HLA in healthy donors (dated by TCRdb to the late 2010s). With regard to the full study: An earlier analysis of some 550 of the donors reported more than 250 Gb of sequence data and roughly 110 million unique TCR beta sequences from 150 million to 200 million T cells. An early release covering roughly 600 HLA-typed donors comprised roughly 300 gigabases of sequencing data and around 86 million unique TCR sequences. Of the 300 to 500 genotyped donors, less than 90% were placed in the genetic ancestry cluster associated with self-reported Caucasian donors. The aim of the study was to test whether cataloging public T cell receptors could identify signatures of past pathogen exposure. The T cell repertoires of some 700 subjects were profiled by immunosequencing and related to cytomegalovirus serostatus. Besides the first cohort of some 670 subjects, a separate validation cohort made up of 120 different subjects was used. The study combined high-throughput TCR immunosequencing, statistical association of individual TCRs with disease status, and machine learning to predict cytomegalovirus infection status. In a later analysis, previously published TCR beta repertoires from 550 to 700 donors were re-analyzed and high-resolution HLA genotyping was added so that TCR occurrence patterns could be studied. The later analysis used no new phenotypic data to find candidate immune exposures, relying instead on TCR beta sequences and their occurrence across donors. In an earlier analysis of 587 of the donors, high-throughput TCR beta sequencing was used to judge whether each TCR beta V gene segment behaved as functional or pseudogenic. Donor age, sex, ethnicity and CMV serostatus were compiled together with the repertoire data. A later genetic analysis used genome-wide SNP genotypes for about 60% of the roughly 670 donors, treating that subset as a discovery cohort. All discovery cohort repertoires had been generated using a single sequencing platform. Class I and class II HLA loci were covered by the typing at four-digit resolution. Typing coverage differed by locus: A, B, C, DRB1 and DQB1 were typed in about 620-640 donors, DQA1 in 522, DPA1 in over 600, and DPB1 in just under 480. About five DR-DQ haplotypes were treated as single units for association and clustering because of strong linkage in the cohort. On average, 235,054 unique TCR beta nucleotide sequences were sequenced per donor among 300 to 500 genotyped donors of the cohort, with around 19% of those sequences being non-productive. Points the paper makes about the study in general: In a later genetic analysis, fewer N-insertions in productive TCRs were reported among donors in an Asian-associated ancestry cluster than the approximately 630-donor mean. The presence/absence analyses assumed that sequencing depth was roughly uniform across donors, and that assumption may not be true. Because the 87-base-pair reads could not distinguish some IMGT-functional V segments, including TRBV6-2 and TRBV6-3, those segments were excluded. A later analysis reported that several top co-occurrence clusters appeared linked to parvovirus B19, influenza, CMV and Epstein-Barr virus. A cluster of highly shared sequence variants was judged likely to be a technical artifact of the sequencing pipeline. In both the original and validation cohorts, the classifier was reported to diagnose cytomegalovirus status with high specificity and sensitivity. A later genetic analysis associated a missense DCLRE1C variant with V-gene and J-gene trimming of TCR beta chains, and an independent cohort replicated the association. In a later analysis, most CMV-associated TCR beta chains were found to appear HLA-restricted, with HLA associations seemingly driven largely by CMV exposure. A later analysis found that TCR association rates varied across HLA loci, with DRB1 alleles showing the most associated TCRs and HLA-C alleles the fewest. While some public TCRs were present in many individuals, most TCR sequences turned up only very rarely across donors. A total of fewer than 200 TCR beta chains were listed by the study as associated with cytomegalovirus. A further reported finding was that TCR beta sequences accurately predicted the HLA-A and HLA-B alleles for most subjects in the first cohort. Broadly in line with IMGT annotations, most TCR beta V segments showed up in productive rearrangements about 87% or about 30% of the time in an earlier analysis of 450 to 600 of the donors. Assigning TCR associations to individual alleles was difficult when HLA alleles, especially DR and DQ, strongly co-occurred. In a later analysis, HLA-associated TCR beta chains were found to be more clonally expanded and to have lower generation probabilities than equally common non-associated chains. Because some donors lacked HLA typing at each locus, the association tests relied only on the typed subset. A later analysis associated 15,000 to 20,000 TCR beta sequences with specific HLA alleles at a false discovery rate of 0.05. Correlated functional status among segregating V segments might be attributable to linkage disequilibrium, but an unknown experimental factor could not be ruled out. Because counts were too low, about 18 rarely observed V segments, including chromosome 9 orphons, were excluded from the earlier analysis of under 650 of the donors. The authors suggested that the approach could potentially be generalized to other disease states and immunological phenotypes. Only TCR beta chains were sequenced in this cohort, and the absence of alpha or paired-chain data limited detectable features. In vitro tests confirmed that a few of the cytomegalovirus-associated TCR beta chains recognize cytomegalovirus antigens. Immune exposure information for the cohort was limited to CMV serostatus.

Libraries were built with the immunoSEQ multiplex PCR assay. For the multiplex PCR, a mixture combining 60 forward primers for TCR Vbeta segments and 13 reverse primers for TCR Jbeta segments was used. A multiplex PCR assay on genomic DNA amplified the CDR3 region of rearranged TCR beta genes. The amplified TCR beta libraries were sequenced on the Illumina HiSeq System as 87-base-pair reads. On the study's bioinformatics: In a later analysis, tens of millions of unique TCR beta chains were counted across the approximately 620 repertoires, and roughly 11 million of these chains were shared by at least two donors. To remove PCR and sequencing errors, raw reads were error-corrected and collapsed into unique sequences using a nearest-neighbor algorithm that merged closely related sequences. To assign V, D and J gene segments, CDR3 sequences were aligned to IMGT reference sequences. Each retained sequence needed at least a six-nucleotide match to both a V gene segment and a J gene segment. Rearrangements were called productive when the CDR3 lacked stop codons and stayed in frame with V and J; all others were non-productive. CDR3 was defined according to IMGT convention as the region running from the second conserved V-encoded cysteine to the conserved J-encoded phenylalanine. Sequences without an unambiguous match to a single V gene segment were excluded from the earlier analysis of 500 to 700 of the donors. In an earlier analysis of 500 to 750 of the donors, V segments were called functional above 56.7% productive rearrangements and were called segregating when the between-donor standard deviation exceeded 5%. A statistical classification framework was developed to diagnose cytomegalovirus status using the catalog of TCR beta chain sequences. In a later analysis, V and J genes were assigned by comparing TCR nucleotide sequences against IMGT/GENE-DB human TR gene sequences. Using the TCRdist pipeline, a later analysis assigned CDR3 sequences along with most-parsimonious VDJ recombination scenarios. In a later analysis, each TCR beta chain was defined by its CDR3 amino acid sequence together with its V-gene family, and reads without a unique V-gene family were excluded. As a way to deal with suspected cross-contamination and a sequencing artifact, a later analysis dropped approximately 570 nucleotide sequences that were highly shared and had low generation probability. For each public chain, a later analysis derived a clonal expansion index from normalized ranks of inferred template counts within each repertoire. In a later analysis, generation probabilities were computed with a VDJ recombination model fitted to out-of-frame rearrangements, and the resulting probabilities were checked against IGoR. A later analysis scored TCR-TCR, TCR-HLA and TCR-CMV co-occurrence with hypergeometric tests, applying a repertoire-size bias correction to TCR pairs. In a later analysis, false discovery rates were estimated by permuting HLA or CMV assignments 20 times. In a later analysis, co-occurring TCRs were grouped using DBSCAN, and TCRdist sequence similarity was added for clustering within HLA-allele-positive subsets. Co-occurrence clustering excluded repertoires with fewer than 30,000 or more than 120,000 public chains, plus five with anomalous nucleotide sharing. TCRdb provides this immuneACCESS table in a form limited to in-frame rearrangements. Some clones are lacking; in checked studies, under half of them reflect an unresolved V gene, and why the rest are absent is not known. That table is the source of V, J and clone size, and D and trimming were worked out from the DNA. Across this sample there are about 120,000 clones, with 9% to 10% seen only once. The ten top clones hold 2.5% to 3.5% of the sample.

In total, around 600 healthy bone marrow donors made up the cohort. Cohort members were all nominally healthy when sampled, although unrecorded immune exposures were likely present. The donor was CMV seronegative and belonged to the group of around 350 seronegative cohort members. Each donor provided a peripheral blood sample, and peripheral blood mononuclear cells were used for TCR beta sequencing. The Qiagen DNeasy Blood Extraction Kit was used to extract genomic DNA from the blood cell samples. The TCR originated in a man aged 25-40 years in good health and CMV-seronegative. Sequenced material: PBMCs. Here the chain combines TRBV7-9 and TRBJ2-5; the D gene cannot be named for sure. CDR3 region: CASSLANSQETQYF. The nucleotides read TGTGCCAGCAGCTTAGCTAACAGCCAAGAGACCCAGTACTTC.